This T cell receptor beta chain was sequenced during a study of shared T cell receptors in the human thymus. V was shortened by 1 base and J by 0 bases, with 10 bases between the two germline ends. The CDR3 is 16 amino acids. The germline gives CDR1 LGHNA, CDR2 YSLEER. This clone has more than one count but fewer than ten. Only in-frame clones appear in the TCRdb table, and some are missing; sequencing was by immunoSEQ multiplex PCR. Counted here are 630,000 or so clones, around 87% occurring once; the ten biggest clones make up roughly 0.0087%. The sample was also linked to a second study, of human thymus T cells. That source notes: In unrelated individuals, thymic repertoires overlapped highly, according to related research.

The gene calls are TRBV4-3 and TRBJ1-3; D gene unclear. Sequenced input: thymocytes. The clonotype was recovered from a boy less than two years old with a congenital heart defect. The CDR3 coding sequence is TGCGCCAGCAGCCAAGGTCGGGTGAGCTCTGGAAACACCATATATTTT. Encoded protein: CASSQGRVSSGNTIYF.